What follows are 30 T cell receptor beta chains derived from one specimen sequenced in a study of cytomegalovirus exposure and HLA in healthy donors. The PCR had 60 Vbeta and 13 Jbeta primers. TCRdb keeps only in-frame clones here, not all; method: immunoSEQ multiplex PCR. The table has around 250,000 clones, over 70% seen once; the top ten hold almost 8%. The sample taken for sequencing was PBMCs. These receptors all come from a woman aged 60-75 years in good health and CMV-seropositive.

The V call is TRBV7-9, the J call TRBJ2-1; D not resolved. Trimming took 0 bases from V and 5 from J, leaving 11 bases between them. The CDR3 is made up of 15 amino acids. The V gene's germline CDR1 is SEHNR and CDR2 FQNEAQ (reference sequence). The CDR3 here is CASSLASPLHNEQFF. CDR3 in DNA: TGTGCCAGCAGCTTAGCGTCCCCCCTACACAATGAGCAGTTCTTC.

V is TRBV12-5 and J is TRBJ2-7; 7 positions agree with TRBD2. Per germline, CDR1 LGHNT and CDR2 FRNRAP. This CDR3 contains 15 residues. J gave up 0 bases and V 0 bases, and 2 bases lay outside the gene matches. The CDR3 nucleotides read TGTGCTAGTGGTTTGGTGGGCGGGAGCTCCTACGAGCAGTACTTC. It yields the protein CASGLVGGSSYEQYF.

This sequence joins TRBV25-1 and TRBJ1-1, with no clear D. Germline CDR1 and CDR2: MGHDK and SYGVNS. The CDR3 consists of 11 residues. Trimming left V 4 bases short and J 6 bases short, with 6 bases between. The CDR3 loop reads CASSGGPEAFF. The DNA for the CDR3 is TGTGCCAGCAGTGGAGGGCCTGAAGCTTTCTTT.

The CDR3, as DNA: TGCGCCAGCCACGGGGGGACAGATACGCAGTATTTT. It specifies CASHGGTDTQYF. This chain joins TRBV10-2 and TRBJ2-3; 7 bases align to TRBD2. The germline V gene has CDR1 WSHSY and CDR2 SAAADI. The CDR3 totals 12 residues. The trim removed 8 bases at V and 3 bases at J, leaving 2 bases unmatched.

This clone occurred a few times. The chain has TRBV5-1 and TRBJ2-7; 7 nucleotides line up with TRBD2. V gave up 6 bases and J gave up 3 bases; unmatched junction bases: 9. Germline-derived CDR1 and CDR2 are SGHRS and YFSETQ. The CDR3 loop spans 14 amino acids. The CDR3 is CASNPSSGSYEQYF. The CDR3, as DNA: TGCGCCAGCAACCCTTCTAGCGGTAGCTACGAGCAGTACTTC.

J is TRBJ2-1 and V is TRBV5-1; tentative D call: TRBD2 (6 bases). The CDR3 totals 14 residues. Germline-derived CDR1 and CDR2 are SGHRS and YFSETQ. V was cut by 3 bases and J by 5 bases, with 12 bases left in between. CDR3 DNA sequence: TGCGCCAGCAGCTCCTTTGCGGGGAACAATGAGCAGTTCTTC. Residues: CASSSFAGNNEQFF.

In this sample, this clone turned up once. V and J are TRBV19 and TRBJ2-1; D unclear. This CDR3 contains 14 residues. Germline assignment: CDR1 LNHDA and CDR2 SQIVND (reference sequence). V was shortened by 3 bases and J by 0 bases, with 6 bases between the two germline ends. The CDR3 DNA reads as TGTGCCAGTAGTATTGTGAGCTCCTACAATGAGCAGTTCTTC. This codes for CASSIVSSYNEQFF.

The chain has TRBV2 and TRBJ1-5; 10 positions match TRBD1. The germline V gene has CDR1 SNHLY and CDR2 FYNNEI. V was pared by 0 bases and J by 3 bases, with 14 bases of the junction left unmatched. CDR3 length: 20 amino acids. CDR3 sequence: CASSEASIVWTGGNNQPQHF. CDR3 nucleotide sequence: TGTGCCAGCAGTGAAGCGTCGATCGTCTGGACAGGGGGTAACAATCAGCCCCAGCATTTT.

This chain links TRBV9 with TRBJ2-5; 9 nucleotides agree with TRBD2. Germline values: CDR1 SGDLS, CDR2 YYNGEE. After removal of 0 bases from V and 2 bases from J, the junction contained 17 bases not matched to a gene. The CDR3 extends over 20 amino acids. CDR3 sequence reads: CASSVAWGSVGGRGQETQYF. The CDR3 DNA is TGTGCCAGCAGCGTAGCTTGGGGAAGTGTCGGCGGGAGGGGACAAGAGACCCAGTACTTC. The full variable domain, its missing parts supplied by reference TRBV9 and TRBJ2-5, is DSGVTQTPKHLITATGQRVTLRCSPRSGDLSVYWYQQSLDQGLQFLIQYYNGEERAKGNILERFSAQQFPDLHSELNLSSLELGDSALYFCASSVAWGSVGGRGQETQYFGPGTRLLVL.

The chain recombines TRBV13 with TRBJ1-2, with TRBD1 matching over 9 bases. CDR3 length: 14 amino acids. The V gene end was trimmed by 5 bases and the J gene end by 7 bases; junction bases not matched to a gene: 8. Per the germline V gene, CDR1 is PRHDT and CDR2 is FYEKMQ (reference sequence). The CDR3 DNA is TGTGCCAGCAGCAAAACCGGGACAGGGTTTGGCTACACCTTC. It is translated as CASSKTGTGFGYTF.

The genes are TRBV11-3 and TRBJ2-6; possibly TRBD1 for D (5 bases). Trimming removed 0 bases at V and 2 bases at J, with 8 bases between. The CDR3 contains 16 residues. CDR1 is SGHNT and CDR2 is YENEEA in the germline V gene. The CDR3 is CASSLESGTGANVLTF. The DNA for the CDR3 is TGTGCCAGCAGCTTAGAGTCAGGGACTGGGGCCAACGTCCTGACTTTC.

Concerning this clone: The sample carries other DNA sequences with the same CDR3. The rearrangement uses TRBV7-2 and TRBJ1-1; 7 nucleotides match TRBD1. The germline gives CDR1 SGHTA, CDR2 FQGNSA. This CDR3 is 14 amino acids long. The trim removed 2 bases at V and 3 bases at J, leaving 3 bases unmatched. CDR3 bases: TGTGCCAGCAGCTTACAGGGGGGAGACACTGAAGCTTTCTTT. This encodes CASSLQGGDTEAFF.

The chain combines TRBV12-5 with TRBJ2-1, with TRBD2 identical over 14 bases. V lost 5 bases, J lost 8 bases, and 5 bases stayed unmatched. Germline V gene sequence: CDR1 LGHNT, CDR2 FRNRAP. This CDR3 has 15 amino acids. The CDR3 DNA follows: TGTGCTAGTGGTACCGGGACTAGCGGGAGTGATGAGCAGTTCTTC. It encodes CASGTGTSGSDEQFF.

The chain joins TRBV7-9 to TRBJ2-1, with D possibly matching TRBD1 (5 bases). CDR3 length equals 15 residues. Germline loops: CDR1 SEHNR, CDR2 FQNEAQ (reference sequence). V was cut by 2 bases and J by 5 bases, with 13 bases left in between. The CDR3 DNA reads TGTGCCAGCAGCTTACAGGGTAAGGCGGACAATGAGCAGTTCTTC. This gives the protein CASSLQGKADNEQFF.

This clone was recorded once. This CDR3 is CASSVSSGRGGELFF. The CDR3 DNA reads as TGCGCCAGCAGTGTTTCTAGCGGGAGAGGCGGGGAGCTGTTTTTT. The chain recombines TRBV10-1 with TRBJ2-2; 10 positions agree with TRBD2. Trimming cost V 4 bases and J 7 bases; bases outside gene matches: 6. Germline CDR1 WNHNN, CDR2 SYGVQD (reference sequence). The CDR3 runs to 15 residues.

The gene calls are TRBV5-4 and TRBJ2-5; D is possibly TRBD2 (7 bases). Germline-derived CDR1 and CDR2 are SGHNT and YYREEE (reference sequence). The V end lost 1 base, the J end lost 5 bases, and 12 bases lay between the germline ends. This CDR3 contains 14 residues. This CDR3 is CASSLRRGGETQYF. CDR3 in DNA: TGTGCCAGCAGCTTGAGGAGGGGGGGTGAGACCCAGTACTTC.

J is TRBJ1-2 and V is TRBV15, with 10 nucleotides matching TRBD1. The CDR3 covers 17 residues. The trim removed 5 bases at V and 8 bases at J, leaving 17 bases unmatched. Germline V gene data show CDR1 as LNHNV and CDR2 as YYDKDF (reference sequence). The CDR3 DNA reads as TGTGCCACCAGCCCGCGATTAGACAGGGGGCGGAACGGGGGCTACACCTTC. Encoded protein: CATSPRLDRGRNGGYTF.

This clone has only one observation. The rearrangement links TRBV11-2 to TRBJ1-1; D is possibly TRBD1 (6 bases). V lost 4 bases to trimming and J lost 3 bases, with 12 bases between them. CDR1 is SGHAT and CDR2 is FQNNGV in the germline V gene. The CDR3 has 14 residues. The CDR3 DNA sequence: TGTGCCAGCAGCTCAGGGGATGGGTACACTGAAGCTTTCTTT. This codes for CASSSGDGYTEAFF.

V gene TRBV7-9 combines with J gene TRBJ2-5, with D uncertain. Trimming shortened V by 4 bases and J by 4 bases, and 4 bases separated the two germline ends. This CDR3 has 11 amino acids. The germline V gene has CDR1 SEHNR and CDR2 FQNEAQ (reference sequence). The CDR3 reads CASSSGETQYF. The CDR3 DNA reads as TGTGCCAGCAGCTCGGGAGAGACCCAGTACTTC.

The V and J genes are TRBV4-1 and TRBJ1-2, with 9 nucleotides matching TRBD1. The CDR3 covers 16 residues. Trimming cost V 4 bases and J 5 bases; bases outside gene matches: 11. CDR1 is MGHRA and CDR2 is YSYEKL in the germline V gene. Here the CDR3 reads CASSPQPTGGRYGYTF. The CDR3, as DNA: TGCGCCAGCAGCCCTCAGCCGACAGGGGGAAGGTATGGCTACACCTTC.

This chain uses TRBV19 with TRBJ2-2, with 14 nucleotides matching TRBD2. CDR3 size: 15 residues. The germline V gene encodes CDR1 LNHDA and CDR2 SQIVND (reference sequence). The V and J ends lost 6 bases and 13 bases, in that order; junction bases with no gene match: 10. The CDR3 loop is CASSTPGLAGAGLFF. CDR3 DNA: TGTGCCAGTAGCACCCCGGGACTAGCGGGAGCCGGGCTGTTTTTT.

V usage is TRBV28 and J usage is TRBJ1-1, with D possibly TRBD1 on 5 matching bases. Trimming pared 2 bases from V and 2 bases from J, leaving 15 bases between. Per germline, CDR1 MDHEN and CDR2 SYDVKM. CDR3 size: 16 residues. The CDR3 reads CASSLTRRGLNTEAFF. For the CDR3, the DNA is TGTGCCAGCAGTTTAACAAGAAGGGGACTCAACACTGAAGCTTTCTTT.

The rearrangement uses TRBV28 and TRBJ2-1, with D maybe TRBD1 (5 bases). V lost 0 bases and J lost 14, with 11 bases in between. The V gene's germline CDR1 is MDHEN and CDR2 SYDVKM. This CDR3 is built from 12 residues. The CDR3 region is CASSLWDQGEFF. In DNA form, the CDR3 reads TGTGCCAGCAGTTTATGGGACCAGGGTGAGTTCTTC.

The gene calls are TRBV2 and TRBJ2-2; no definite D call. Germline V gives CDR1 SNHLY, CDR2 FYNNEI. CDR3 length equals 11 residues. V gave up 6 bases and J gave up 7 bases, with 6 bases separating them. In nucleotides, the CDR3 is TGTGCCAGCAGGACTGACGGGGAGCTGTTTTTT. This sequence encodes CASRTDGELFF.

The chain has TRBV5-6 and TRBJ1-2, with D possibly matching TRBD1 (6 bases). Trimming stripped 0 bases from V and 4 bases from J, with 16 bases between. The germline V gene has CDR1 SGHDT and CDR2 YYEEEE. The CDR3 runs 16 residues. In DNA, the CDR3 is TGTGCCAGCAGCTTGGGGGACAACTCTCCCCCCTATGGCTACACCTTC. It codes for CASSLGDNSPPYGYTF.

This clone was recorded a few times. The CDR3 sequence: CASSLRTGRGDTQYF. The CDR3 DNA reads TGTGCCAGCAGTTTGAGGACAGGGCGAGGAGATACGCAGTATTTT. The chain has TRBV28 and TRBJ2-3; TRBD1 aligns across 8 bases. The V gene end was trimmed by 3 bases and the J gene end by 5 bases; junction bases not matched to a gene: 7. The CDR3 extends over 15 amino acids. CDR1 is MDHEN and CDR2 is SYDVKM in the germline V gene.

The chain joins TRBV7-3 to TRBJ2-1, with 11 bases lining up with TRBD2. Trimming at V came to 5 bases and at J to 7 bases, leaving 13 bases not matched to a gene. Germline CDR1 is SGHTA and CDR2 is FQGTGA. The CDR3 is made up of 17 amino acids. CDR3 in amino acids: CASSPGTSGSLGNEQFF. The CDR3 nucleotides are TGTGCCAGCAGCCCAGGGACTAGCGGAAGCCTAGGTAATGAGCAGTTCTTC.

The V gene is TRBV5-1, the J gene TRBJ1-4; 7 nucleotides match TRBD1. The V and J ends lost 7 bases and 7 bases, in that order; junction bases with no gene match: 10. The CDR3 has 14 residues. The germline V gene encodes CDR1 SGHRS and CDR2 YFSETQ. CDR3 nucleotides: TGCGCCAGCGCCGGGCAGGGGGGAGGTGAAAAACTGTTTTTT. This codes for CASAGQGGGEKLFF.

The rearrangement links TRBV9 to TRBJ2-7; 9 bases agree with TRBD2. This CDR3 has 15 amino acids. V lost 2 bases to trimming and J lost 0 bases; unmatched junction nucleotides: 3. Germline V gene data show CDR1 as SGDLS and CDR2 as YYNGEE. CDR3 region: CASSVASGDSYEQYF. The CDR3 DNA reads TGTGCCAGCAGCGTGGCTAGCGGGGACTCCTACGAGCAGTACTTC.

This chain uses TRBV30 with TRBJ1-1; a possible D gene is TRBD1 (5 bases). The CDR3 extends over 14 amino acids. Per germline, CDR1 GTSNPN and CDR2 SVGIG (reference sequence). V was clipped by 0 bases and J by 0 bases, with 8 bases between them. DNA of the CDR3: TGTGCCTGGAGTGTAGGCAGGGTGAACACTGAAGCTTTCTTT. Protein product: CAWSVGRVNTEAFF.